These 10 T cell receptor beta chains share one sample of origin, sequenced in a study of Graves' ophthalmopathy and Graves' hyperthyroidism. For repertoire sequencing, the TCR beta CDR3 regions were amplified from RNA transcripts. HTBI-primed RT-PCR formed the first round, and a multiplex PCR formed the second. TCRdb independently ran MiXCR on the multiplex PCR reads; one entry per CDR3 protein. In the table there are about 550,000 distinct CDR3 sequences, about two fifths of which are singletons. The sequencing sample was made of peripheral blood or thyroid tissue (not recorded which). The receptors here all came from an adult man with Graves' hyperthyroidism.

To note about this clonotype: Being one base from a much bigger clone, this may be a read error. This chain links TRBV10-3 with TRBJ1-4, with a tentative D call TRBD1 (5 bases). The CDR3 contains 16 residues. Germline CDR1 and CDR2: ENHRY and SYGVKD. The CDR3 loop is CANSDPGKGHNEKLFF. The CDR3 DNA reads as TGTGCCAACAGTGATCCCGGGAAGGGGCATAATGAAAAACTGTTTTTT.

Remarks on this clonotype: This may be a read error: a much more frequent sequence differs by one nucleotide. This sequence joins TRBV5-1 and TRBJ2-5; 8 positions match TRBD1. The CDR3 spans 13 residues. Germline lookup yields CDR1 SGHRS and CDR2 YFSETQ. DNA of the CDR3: TGTACCAGCAGCCCGGACAGGGACCAGACCCAGTACTTC. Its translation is CTSSPDRDQTQYF.

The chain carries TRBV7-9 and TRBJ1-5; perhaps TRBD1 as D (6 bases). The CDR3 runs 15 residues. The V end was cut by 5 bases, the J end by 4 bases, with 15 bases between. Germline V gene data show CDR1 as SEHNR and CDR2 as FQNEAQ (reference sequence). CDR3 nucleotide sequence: TGTGCCAGCAGCACAGCGGGGGGGCTGAATCAGCCCCAGCATTTT. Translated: CASSTAGGLNQPQHF.

In DNA, the CDR3 is TGTGCCAGCAGGTCCTCGACTAGCGGTTATCAAGAGACCCAGTACTTC. It is translated as CASRSSTSGYQETQYF. The chain uses TRBV12-3 or TRBV12-4 and TRBJ2-5; 9 bases are shared with TRBD2. The V and J ends lost 6 bases and 2 bases, in that order; junction bases with no gene match: 10. The length of the CDR3 is 16 residues.

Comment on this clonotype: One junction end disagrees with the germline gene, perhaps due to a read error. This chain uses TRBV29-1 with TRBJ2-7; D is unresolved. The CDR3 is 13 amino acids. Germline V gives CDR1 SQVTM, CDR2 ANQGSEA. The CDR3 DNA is TGTGCCTGGAGTGTATACCGGGCGAGCGAGCAGTGCTTC. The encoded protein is CAWSVYRASEQCF.

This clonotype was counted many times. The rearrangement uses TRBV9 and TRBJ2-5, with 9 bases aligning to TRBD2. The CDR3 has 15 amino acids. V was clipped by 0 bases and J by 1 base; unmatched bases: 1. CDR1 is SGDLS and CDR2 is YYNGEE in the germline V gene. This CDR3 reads CASSVASGVQETQYF. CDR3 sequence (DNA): TGTGCCAGCAGCGTAGCTAGCGGGGTCCAAGAGACCCAGTACTTC.

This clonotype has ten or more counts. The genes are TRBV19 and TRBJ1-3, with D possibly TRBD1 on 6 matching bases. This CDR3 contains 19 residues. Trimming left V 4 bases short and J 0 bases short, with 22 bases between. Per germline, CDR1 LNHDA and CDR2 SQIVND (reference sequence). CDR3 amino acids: CASSTPGQFFDRSGNTIYF. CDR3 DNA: TGTGCCAGTAGTACCCCCGGACAGTTTTTCGACCGCTCTGGAAACACCATATATTTT.

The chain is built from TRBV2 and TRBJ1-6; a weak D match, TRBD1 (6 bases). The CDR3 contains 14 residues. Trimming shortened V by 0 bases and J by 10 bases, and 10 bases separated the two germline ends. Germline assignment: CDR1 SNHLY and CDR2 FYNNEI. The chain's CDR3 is CASSEANRVSPLHF. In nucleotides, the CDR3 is TGTGCCAGCAGTGAAGCGAACAGGGTCTCACCCCTCCACTTT.

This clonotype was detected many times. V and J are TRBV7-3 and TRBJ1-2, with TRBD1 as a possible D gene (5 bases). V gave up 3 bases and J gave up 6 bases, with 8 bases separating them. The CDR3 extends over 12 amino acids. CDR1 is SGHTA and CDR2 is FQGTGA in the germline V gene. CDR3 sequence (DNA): TGTGCCAGCAGCTTTGAGGGGAATGGCTACACCTTC. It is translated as CASSFEGNGYTF.

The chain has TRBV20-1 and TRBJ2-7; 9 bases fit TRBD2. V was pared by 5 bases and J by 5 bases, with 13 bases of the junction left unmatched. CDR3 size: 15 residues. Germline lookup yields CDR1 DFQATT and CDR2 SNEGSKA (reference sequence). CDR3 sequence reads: CSAFLAGGSPHEQYF. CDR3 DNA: TGCAGTGCTTTCCTCGCGGGGGGGTCTCCCCACGAGCAGTACTTC.